The clone carrying this T cell receptor beta chain was recorded a few times. The data stem from a study of T cell repertoires in ileal Crohn's disease. Germline loops: CDR1 KGHSH, CDR2 LQKENI. V dropped 3 bases and J dropped 0 bases, with 12 bases sitting between them. The CDR3 has 16 amino acids. Repertoires were generated with immunoSEQ multiplex PCR, while TCRdb's copy carries only in-frame clones and drops some. Among some 9,000 clones listed, around 78% were seen once. Sequences were obtained from ileal tissue. This sequence originates from an adult with Crohn's disease. The chain combines TRBV18 with TRBJ1-3; possibly TRBD1 for D (6 bases). The CDR3 here is CASSPDRQSSGNTIYF. The CDR3 nucleotides read TGTGCCAGCTCACCCGACAGGCAGAGCTCTGGAAACACCATATATTTT.